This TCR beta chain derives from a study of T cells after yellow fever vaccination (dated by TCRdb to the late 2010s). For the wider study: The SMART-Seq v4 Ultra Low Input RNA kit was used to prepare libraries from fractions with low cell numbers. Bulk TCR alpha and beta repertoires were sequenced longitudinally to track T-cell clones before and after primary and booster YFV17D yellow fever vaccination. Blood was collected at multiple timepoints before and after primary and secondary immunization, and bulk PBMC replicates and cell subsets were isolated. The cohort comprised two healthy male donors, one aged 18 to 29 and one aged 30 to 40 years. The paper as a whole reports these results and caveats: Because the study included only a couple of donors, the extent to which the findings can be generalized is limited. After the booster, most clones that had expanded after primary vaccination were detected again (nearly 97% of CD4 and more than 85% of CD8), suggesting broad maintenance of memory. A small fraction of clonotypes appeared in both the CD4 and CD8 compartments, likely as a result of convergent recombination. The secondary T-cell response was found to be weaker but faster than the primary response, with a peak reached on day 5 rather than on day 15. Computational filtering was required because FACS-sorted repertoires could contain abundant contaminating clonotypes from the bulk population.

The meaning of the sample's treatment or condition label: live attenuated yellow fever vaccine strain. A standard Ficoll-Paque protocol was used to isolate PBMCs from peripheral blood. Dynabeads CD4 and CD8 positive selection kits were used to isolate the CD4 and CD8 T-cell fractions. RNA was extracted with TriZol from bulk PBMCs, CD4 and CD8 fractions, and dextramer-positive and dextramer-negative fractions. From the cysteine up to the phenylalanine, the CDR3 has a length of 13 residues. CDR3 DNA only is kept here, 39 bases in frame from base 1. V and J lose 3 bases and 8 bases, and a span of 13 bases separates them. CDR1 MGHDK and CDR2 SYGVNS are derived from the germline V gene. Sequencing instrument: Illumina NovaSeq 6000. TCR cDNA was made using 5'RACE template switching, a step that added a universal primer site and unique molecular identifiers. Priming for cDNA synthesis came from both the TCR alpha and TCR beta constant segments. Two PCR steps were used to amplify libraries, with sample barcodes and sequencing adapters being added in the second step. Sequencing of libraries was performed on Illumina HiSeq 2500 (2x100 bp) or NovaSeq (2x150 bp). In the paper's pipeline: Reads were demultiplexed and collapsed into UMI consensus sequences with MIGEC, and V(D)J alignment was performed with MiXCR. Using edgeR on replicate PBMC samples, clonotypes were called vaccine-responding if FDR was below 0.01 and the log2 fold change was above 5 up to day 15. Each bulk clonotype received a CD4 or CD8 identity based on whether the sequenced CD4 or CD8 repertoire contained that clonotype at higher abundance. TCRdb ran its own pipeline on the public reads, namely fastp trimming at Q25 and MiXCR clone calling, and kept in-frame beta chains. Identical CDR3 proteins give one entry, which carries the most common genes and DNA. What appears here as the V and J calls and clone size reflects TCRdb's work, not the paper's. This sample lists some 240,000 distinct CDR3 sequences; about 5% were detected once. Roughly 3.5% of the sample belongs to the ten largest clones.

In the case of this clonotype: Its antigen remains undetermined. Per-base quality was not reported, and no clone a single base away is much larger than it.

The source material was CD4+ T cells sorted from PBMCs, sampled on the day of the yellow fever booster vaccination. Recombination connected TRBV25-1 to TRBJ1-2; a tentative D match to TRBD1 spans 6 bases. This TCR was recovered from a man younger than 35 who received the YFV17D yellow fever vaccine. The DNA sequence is TGTGCCAGCAGTGAGGGCACAGGGTTCGGCTACACCTTC. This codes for CASSEGTGFGYTF.